This T cell receptor beta chain was documented in a study of OX40 agonist ivuxolimab in advanced cancers. Study findings and constraints: Among the lowest peripheral clonal expansion occurred in 0.1-3.0 mg/kg partial responders.

Only in-frame clones appear in the TCRdb table, and some are missing; sequencing was by immunoSEQ multiplex PCR. The data show 20,000 or so clones, 60% to 80% seen once. The V and J ends lost 3 bases and 4 bases respectively, with 13 bases between them. This CDR3 spans 14 amino acids. Germline-derived CDR1 and CDR2 are SGHDT and YYEEEE. The table lists this clone with a count of one. Its antigen remains unknown. V and J are TRBV5-6 and TRBJ1-2; maybe TRBD1 (6 bases). The receptor's source is an adult with an advanced solid tumor such as melanoma, head and neck, liver or kidney cancer. This material consisted of CD4+ or CD8+ T cells sorted from blood, taken in a trial of the OX40 agonist ivuxolimab. CDR3 amino acids: CASSWGQVSYGYTF. The CDR3 DNA is TGTGCCAGCAGCTGGGGGCAGGTTTCCTATGGCTACACCTTC.